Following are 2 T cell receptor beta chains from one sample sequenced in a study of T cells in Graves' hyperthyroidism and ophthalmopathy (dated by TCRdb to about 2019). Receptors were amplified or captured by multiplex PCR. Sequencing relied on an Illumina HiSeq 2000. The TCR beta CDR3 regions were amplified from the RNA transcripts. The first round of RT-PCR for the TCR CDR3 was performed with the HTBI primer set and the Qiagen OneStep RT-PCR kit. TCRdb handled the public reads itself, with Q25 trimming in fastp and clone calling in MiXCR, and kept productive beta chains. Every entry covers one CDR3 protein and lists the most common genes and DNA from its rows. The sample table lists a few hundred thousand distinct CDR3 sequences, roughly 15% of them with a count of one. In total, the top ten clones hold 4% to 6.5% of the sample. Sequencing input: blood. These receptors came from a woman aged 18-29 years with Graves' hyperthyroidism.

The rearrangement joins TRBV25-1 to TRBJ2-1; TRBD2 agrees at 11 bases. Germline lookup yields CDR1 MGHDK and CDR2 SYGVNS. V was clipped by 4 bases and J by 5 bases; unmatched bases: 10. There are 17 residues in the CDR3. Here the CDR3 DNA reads TGTGCCAGCAGTGTTGGGACTAGCGGTTCTTGGGACAATGAGCAGTTCTTC. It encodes CASSVGTSGSWDNEQFF.

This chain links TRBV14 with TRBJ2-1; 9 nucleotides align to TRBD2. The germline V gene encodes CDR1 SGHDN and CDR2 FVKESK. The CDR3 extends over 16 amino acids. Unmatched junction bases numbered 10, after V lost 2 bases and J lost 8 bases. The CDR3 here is CASSQFLGRGGDEQFF. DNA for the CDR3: TGTGCCAGCAGCCAATTTTTAGGACGCGGGGGGGATGAGCAGTTCTTC.